The source of this T cell receptor beta chain is a study of response to subunit inactivated influenza vaccine. Study results and limitations: It was suggested by the authors that few new T cells are recruited by each seasonal influenza vaccination.

The sample holds many counts of this clonotype. The antigen remains undetermined. One entry per CDR3 protein results from TCRdb running MiXCR on the RT-PCR reads. The sample has 530,000 or so distinct CDR3 sequences, 12% seen once. This receptor was taken from a man aged 50 to 60 who received an inactivated influenza vaccine. The sequencing used PBMCs from blood, collected on the day of vaccination.

In nucleotides, the CDR3 is TGTGCCAGCAGTTTAGGGACAGGTGGCCAGCCCCAGCATTTT. As protein: CASSLGTGGQPQHF. The chain couples TRBV27 to TRBJ1-5; TRBD1 aligns across 8 bases. This CDR3 comprises 14 residues. V lost 2 bases to trimming and J lost 7 bases; unmatched junction nucleotides: 4. The germline CDR1 and CDR2 sequences are MNHEY and SMNVEV (reference sequence).